This TCR beta chain was observed in a study of T cells after somatic rescue of genetic block. This CDR3 spans 16 amino acids. The V end lost 3 bases, the J end lost 6 bases, and 17 bases lay between the germline ends. Germline-derived CDR1 and CDR2 are LGHNA and YNFKEQ. The method was immunoSEQ multiplex PCR; TCRdb's version includes in-frame clones alone and lacks a portion of them. The data hold 100,000 to 120,000 clones, with around nine tenths observed a single time. Sequenced sample: peripheral blood mononuclear cells (PBMCs). The receptor was derived from a woman under 30. This chain connects TRBV4-2 to TRBJ2-2, with D perhaps assigned TRBD1 or TRBD2 (6 bases each). CDR3 nucleotides: TGTGCCAGCAGCCATCCCTCGGGGGCTGTGGCCGGGGAGCTGTTTTTT. It is translated as CASSHPSGAVAGELFF.